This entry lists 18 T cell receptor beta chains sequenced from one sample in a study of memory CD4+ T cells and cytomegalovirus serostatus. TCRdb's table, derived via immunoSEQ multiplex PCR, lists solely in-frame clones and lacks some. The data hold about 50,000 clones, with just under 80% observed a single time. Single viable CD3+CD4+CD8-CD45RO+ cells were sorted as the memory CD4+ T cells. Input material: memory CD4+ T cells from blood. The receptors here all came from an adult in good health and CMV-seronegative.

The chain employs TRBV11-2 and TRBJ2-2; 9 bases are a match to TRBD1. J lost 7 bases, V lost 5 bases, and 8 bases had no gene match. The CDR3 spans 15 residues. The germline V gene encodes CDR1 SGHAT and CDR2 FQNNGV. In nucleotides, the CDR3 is TGTGCCAGCAGCCACCCGGGACAGGGCGGCGGGGAGCTGTTTTTT. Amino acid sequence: CASSHPGQGGGELFF. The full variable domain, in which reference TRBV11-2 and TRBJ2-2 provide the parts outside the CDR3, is EAGVAQSPRYKIIEKRQSVAFWCNPISGHATLYWYQQILGQGPKLLIQFQNNGVVDDSQLPKDRFSAERLKGVDSTLKIQPAKLEDSAVYLCASSHPGQGGGELFFGEGSRLTVL.

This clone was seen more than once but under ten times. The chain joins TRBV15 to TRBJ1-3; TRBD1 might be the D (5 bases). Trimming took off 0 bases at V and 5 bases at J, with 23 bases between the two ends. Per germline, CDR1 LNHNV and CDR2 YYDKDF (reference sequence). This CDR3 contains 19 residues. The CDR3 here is CATSRDGIRQNSFRNTIYF. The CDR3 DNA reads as TGTGCCACCAGCAGAGATGGTATACGACAGAATTCTTTTCGAAACACCATATATTTT.

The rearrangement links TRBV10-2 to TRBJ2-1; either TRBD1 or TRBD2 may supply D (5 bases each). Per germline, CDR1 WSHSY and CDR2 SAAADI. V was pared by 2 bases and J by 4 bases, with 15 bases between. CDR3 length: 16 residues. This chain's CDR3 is CASSERGGSGYNEQFF. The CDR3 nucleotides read TGCGCCAGCAGTGAGAGGGGTGGGAGTGGGTACAATGAGCAGTTCTTC.

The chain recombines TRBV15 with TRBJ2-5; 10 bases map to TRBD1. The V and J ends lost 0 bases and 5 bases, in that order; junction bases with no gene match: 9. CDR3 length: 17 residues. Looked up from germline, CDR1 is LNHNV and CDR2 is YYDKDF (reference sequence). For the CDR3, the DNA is TGTGCCACCAGCAGAGATCGAGGGACAGGGGAGTGGGAGACCCAGTACTTC. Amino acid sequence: CATSRDRGTGEWETQYF.

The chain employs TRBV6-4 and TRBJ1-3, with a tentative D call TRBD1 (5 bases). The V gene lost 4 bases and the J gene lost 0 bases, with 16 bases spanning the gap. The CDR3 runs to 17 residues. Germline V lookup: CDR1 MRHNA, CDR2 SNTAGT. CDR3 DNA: TGTGCCAGCAGTGTTGGCAGGGAGGTCTACTCTGGAAACACCATATATTTT. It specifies CASSVGREVYSGNTIYF.

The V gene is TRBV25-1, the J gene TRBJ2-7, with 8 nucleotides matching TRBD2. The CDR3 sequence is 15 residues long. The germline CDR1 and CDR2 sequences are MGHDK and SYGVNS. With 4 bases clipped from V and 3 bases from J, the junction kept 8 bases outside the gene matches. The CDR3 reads CASSGGGLVNYEQYF. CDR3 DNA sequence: TGTGCCAGCAGTGGAGGGGGACTAGTAAACTACGAGCAGTACTTC.

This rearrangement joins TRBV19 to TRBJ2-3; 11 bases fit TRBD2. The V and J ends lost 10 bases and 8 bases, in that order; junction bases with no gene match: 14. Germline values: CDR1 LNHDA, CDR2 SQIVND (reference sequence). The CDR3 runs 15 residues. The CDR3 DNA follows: TGTGCCACCAGTGGGATACTAGCGGGAGAGGGTACGCAGTATTTT. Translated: CATSGILAGEGTQYF.

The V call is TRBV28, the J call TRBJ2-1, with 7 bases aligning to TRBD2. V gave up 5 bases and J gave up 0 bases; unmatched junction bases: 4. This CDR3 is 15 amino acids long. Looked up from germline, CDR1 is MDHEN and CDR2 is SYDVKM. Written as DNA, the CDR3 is TGTGCCAGCAGTGGTGCGGGAGTCTCCTACAATGAGCAGTTCTTC. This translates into CASSGAGVSYNEQFF. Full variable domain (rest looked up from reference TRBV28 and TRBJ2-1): DVKVTQSSRYLVKRTGEKVFLECVQDMDHENMFWYRQDPGLGLRLIYFSYDVKMKEKGDIPEGYSVSREKKERFSLILESASTNQTSMYLCASSGAGVSYNEQFFGPGTRLTVL.

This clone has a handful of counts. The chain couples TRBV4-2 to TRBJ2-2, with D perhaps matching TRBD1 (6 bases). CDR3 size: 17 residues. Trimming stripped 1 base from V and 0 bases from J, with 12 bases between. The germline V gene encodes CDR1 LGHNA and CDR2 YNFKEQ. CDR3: CASSQAPRTANTGELFF. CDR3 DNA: TGTGCCAGCAGCCAAGCGCCTAGGACAGCGAACACCGGGGAGCTGTTTTTT.

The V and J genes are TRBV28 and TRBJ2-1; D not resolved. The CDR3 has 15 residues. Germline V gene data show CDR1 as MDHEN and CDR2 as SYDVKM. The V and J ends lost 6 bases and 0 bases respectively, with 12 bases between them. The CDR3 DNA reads TGTGCCAGCAGAAAGTCTAGTAACTCCTACAATGAGCAGTTCTTC. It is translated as CASRKSSNSYNEQFF.

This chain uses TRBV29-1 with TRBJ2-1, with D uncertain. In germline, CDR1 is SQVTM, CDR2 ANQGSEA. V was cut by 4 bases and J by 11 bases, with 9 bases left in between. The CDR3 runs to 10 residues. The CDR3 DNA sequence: TGCAGCGTTGGAGACCTTCAGCAGTTCTTC. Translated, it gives CSVGDLQQFF.

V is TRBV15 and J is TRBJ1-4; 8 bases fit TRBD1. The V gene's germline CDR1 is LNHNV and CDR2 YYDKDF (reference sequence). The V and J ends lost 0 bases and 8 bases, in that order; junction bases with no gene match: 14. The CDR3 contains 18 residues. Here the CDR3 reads CATSRDVFVPGQAEKLFF. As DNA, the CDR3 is TGTGCCACCAGCAGAGACGTTTTTGTTCCGGGACAGGCGGAAAAACTGTTTTTT.

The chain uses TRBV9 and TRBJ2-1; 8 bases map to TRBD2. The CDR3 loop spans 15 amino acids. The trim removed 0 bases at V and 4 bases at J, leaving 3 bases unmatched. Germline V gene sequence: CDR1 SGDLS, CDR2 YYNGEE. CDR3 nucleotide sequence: TGTGCCAGCAGCGTAGTGTCGGGAGGGTACAATGAGCAGTTCTTC. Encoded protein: CASSVVSGGYNEQFF.

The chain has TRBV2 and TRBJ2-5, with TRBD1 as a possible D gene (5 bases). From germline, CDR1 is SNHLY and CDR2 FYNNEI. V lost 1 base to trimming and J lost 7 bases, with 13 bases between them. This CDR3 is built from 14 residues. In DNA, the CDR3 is TGTGCCAGCAGTGAAGGGGGTAGGGGCGGGACCCAGTACTTC. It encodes CASSEGGRGGTQYF.

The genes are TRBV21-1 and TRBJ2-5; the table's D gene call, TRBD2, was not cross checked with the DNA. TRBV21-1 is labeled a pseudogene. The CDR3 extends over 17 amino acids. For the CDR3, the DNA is TGTGCCAGCAGCAAAGCCCCGGGGAGCGGGAGGGAAGAGACCCAGTACTTC. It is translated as CASSKAPGSGREETQYF.

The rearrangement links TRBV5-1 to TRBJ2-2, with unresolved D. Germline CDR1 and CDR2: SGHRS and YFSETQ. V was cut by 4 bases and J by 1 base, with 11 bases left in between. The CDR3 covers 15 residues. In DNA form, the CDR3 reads TGCGCCAGCAGCCCCCTTAGTAAGAACACCGGGGAGCTGTTTTTT. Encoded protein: CASSPLSKNTGELFF.

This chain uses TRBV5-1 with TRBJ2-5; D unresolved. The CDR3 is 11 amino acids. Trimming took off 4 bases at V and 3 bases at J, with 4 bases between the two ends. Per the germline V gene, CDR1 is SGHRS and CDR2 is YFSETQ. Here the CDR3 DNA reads TGCGCCAGCAGCCGCGAAGAGACCCAGTACTTC. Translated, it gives CASSREETQYF.

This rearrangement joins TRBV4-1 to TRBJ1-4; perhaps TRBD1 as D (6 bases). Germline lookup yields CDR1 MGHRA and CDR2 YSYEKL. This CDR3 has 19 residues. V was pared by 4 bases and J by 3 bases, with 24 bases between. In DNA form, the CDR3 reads TGCGCCAGCAGCCCCATAAGGGCCAGGGGTGGTCCCGCTAATGAAAAACTGTTTTTT. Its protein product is CASSPIRARGGPANEKLFF.